The sequence of this T cell receptor beta chain was determined in a study of blood T cells in healthy people across ages. With a J-beta primer mix and a sample-barcoded 5' primer, a second PCR ran about 7 to 12 cycles. Tags on each cDNA molecule came from a template-switch adaptor with 12 random nucleotides. TCRdb used MiXCR to reprocess the 5' RACE reads, holding one entry per CDR3 protein. The sample has more than 500,000 distinct CDR3 sequences, about 28% seen once. The CDR3 spans 16 residues. CDR1 SGHVS and CDR2 FNYEAQ come from the germline V gene. Trimming cost V 0 bases and J 5 bases; bases outside gene matches: 3. Each of the donors had 8 to 10 milliliters of peripheral blood drawn into EDTA-treated Vacutainer tubes. The same sample was also used in a study of T cells of mothers and their children. That study reports: Donors were a few healthy Caucasian mothers and their six children. Sample barcodes and 2-4 random nucleotides were added by the M1S primer of the second PCR.

This TCR was sampled from a boy aged 2-15 years in good health. The sequencing input was blood. This rearrangement joins TRBV7-6 to TRBJ2-5; 13 nucleotides agree with TRBD2. The CDR3 DNA reads TGTGCCAGCAGCTTAGCACTAGCGGGGGGGCTGGAGACCCAGTACTTC. Protein product: CASSLALAGGLETQYF.